The 21 T cell receptor beta chains given below trace back to one sample, sequenced in a study of T cell changes during pregnancy in multiple sclerosis. Sequencing was performed with immunoSEQ multiplex PCR; in TCRdb, only in-frame clones are kept and a portion is missing. Of tens of thousands of clones listed, roughly 90% are singletons. Here the sequenced sample was peripheral blood, taken after pregnancy. The origin of the receptors is a female donor in good health, enrolled as a control in a pregnancy study.

The rearrangement joins TRBV29-1 to TRBJ2-7; TRBD1 is a possible D gene (6 bases). Germline lookup yields CDR1 SQVTM and CDR2 ANQGSEA. Trimming removed 7 bases from V and 3 bases from J, with 16 bases in between. This CDR3 has 13 residues. CDR3: CSATGSENYEQYF. Here the CDR3 DNA reads TGCAGCGCCACAGGGAGCGAAAACTACGAGCAGTACTTC.

The CDR3 is CASSLAGAGADTQYF. In nucleotides, the CDR3 is TGTGCCAGCAGCTTGGCGGGAGCGGGCGCAGATACGCAGTATTTT. The chain couples TRBV7-3 to TRBJ2-3, with 7 bases lining up with TRBD2. Unmatched junction bases numbered 7, after V lost 3 bases and J lost 4 bases. Germline V gene lookup returns CDR1 SGHTA and CDR2 FQGTGA. The CDR3 length is 15 residues. Complete variable domain (other parts from reference TRBV7-3 and TRBJ2-3): GAGVSQTPSNKVTEKGKYVELRCDPISGHTALYWYRQSLGQGPEFLIYFQGTGAADDSGLPNDRFFAVRPEGSVSTLKIQRTERGDSAVYLCASSLAGAGADTQYFGPGTRLTVL.

The chain combines TRBV6-5 with TRBJ2-7, with TRBD2 identical over 13 bases. This CDR3 is 15 amino acids long. CDR1 and CDR2 from the germline V gene are MNHEY and SVGAGI. Trimming removed 2 bases from V and 6 bases from J; junction bases left unmatched: 4. The CDR3 here is CASSYQTSGRAEQYF. DNA for the CDR3: TGTGCCAGCAGTTACCAAACTAGCGGGAGGGCCGAGCAGTACTTC.

The chain carries TRBV29-1 and TRBJ2-1; 11 bases map to TRBD2. The CDR3 consists of 15 residues. The germline V gene has CDR1 SQVTM and CDR2 ANQGSEA. J gave up 8 bases and V 7 bases, and 13 bases lay outside the gene matches. The CDR3 coding sequence is TGCAGCGCCACCATAGCGGGAGGGCCTATGGATGAGCAGTTCTTC. Its protein is CSATIAGGPMDEQFF.

This chain links TRBV29-1 with TRBJ1-4; D is ambiguous. Trimming left V 1 base short and J 4 bases short, with 7 bases between. The germline V gene has CDR1 SQVTM and CDR2 ANQGSEA. This CDR3 has 13 residues. Here the CDR3 DNA reads TGCAGCGTTGAAGCCGGGGATAATGAAAAACTGTTTTTT. Protein product: CSVEAGDNEKLFF. Full variable domain (missing parts from reference TRBV29-1 and TRBJ1-4): SAVISQKPSRDICQRGTSLTIQCQVDSQVTMMFWYRQQPGQSLTLIATANQGSEATYESGFVIDKFPISRPNLTFSTLTVSNMSPEDSSIYLCSVEAGDNEKLFFGSGTQLSVL.

The J gene is TRBJ2-5, the V gene TRBV7-2; the D gene is possibly TRBD2 (5 bases). Trimming pared 3 bases from V and 9 bases from J, leaving 20 bases between. Germline lookup yields CDR1 SGHTA and CDR2 FQGNSA. The CDR3 extends over 15 amino acids. DNA for the CDR3: TGTGCCAGCAGCTTGATTTGGAGCGGAATGAATGCCCAGTACTTC. Amino acid sequence: CASSLIWSGMNAQYF.

This rearrangement joins TRBV6-5 to TRBJ1-2; no reliable D call. CDR3 length: 13 residues. The germline V and J ends were trimmed by 2 bases and 0 bases, with 4 bases remaining between them. CDR1 is MNHEY, CDR2 SVGAGI, per germline. The DNA of the CDR3 is TGTGCCAGCAGTTACGCTACTAACTATGGCTACACCTTC. Residues: CASSYATNYGYTF.

The chain combines TRBV19 with TRBJ2-5; 8 positions match TRBD2. V gave up 6 bases and J gave up 5 bases; unmatched junction bases: 2. The CDR3 loop spans 12 amino acids. Germline lookup yields CDR1 LNHDA and CDR2 SQIVND (reference sequence). The DNA of the CDR3 is TGTGCCAGTAGGGGACTAGGGGAGACCCAGTACTTC. Protein sequence: CASRGLGETQYF.

V gene TRBV7-2 combines with J gene TRBJ1-1; D may be TRBD1 (6 bases). Trimming left V 5 bases short and J 10 bases short, with 14 bases between. The length of the CDR3 is 12 residues. CDR1 is SGHTA and CDR2 is FQGNSA in the germline V gene. The CDR3 DNA sequence: TGTGCCAGCAGCCCCGGTGGGGGCACAGCTTTCTTT. Translating gives CASSPGGGTAFF.

The CDR3 region is CASSTGTSGGASSTDTQYF. In DNA form, the CDR3 reads TGTGCCAGTAGTACCGGGACTAGCGGGGGGGCCAGTAGCACAGATACGCAGTATTTT. The chain uses TRBV19 and TRBJ2-3; 16 bases align to TRBD2. Germline assignment: CDR1 LNHDA and CDR2 SQIVND (reference sequence). J was trimmed by 0 bases and V by 4 bases; bases with no gene match: 7. The CDR3 runs to 19 residues.

The rearrangement links TRBV5-1 to TRBJ2-3; 7 bases fit TRBD2. Germline CDR1 is SGHRS and CDR2 is YFSETQ. V was pared by 0 bases and J by 0 bases, with 4 bases of the junction left unmatched. The CDR3 runs 16 residues. CDR3 sequence (DNA): TGCGCCAGCAGCTTGGATCAGCGGGGAAGCACAGATACGCAGTATTTT. Amino acid sequence: CASSLDQRGSTDTQYF.

The chain carries TRBV12-5 and TRBJ2-5; 9 bases fit TRBD1. With 5 bases clipped from V and 5 bases from J, the junction kept 6 bases outside the gene matches. The CDR3 is made up of 14 amino acids. The V gene's germline CDR1 is LGHNT and CDR2 FRNRAP. CDR3 DNA: TGTGCTAGTGGTCGGGACAGGGATGGGGAGACCCAGTACTTC. It encodes CASGRDRDGETQYF. Complete variable domain (other parts from reference TRBV12-5 and TRBJ2-5): DARVTQTPRHKVTEMGQEVTMRCQPILGHNTVFWYRQTMMQGLELLAYFRNRAPLDDSGMPKDRFSAEMPDATLATLKIQPSEPRDSAVYFCASGRDRDGETQYFGPGTRLLVL.

CDR3 amino acids: CASSIGSKTYEQYF. CDR3 sequence (DNA): TGTGCCAGTAGTATCGGGTCCAAAACCTACGAGCAGTACTTC. J is TRBJ2-7 and V is TRBV19; D is undetermined. The CDR3 totals 14 residues. Trimming left V 3 bases short and J 2 bases short, with 11 bases between. Germline V gene data show CDR1 as LNHDA and CDR2 as SQIVND (reference sequence). Filled out from reference TRBV19 and TRBJ2-7, the complete variable domain reads DGGITQSPKYLFRKEGQNVTLSCEQNLNHDAMYWYRQDPGQGLRLIYYSQIVNDFQKGDIAEGYSVSREKKESFPLTVTSAQKNPTAFYLCASSIGSKTYEQYFGPGTRLTVT.

The chain has TRBV5-6 and TRBJ2-5; 10 nucleotides line up with TRBD2. The CDR3 spans 14 residues. CDR1 and CDR2 from the germline V gene are SGHDT and YYEEEE. V trimming: 5 bases; J trimming: 5 bases; junction bases outside the gene matches: 6. CDR3 in amino acids: CASRPSGGVETQYF. As DNA, the CDR3 is TGTGCCAGCAGACCGAGCGGGGGGGTCGAGACCCAGTACTTC. The full variable domain, with the rest looked up from reference TRBV5-6 and TRBJ2-5, is DAGVTQSPTHLIKTRGQQVTLRCSPKSGHDTVSWYQQALGQGPQFIFQYYEEEERQRGNFPDRFSGHQFPNYSSELNVNALLLGDSALYLCASRPSGGVETQYFGPGTRLLVL.

A few counts support this clone. The chain uses TRBV18 and TRBJ2-1, with 7 bases aligning to TRBD2. The CDR3 contains 14 residues. Trimming took 2 bases from V and 5 from J; bases not matched to a gene: 3. CDR1 is KGHSH and CDR2 is LQKENI in the germline V gene. CDR3 sequence: CASSPAGVDNEQFF. The CDR3 region has the DNA TGTGCCAGCTCACCAGCGGGAGTTGACAATGAGCAGTTCTTC.

The chain joins TRBV13 to TRBJ2-3, with 9 bases aligning to TRBD1. Germline CDR1 PRHDT, CDR2 FYEKMQ (reference sequence). This CDR3 contains 17 residues. With 5 bases clipped from V and 2 bases from J, the junction kept 11 bases outside the gene matches. The CDR3: CASSPGQGTDFTDTQYF. In nucleotides, the CDR3 is TGTGCCAGCAGCCCAGGACAGGGGACGGACTTCACAGATACGCAGTATTTT.

This clone was detected only a few times. CDR3 coding DNA: TGCAGCGCTAAGACAGGGGCTACTGAAGCTTTCTTT. This translates into CSAKTGATEAFF. This rearrangement joins TRBV29-1 to TRBJ1-1; 8 bases align to TRBD1. V dropped 7 bases and J dropped 5; count of bases not matched to a gene: 6. There are 12 residues in the CDR3. CDR1 and CDR2 from the germline V gene are SQVTM and ANQGSEA.

The chain has TRBV7-2 and TRBJ1-1, with 7 nucleotides matching TRBD1. The V gene end was trimmed by 7 bases and the J gene end by 4 bases; junction bases not matched to a gene: 15. The CDR3 consists of 16 residues. Germline assignment: CDR1 SGHTA and CDR2 FQGNSA. DNA for the CDR3: TGTGCCAGCAAGGTTAATGCTTACTACAGGGGCACTGAAGCTTTCTTT. This sequence encodes CASKVNAYYRGTEAFF. Using reference TRBV7-2 and TRBJ1-1 for the parts outside the CDR3, the full variable domain is GAGVSQSPSNKVTEKGKDVELRCDPISGHTALYWYRQSLGQGLEFLIYFQGNSAPDKSGLPSDRFSAERTGGSVSTLTIQRTQQEDSAVYLCASKVNAYYRGTEAFFGQGTRLTVV.

The chain employs TRBV19 and TRBJ2-1; 10 bases fit TRBD1. The CDR3 is 16 residues long. Germline V gene lookup returns CDR1 LNHDA and CDR2 SQIVND (reference sequence). V dropped 6 bases and J dropped 9; count of bases not matched to a gene: 14. CDR3 coding DNA: TGTGCCAGTAGCCGACTCGACGGCGGGACAGGGGTTGAGCAGTTCTTC. Translating gives CASSRLDGGTGVEQFF.

This clone has a single count. The chain joins TRBV27 to TRBJ1-2; 9 positions agree with TRBD1. The germline CDR1 and CDR2 sequences are MNHEY and SMNVEV (reference sequence). The CDR3 is made up of 13 amino acids. V shed 7 bases and J 8 bases; nucleotides not matched to a gene: 8. This CDR3 is CASTTGGEEGYTF. In DNA, the CDR3 is TGTGCCAGCACGACAGGGGGGGAAGAGGGCTACACCTTC.

Ten or more counts support this clone. V gene TRBV30 combines with J gene TRBJ1-6; TRBD1 aligns across 11 bases. Trimming cost V 0 bases and J 9 bases; bases outside gene matches: 1. Germline-derived CDR1 and CDR2 are GTSNPN and SVGIG (reference sequence). This CDR3 is 14 amino acids long. The CDR3 nucleotides are TGTGCCTGGAGTGTAGGACAGGGGGCTTCACCCCTCCACTTT. It translates to CAWSVGQGASPLHF.